The 2 T cell receptor beta chains reported below all come from one sample, sequenced in a study of graft-versus-host responses after intestinal transplantation. No antigens are known for them. The table came from immunoSEQ multiplex PCR; TCRdb's copy has only in-frame clones and leaves some out. The repertoire includes roughly 80,000 clones, roughly 84% of them detected once, and around 8% sits in the top ten. The source material was unstimulated CD8+ T cells sorted from spleen or lymph node cells, sampled before transplant. The source is a human donor who was the organ donor for an intestinal transplant.

The genes are TRBV6-1 and TRBJ1-2; D might be TRBD1 (5 bases). Germline lookup yields CDR1 MNHNS and CDR2 SASEGT. The V gene lost 1 base and the J gene lost 4 bases, with 13 bases spanning the gap. The CDR3 sequence is 15 residues long. The CDR3 region has the DNA TGTGCCAGCAGTGAAGAACAGGACGGAATCTATGGCTACACCTTC. Translating it yields CASSEEQDGIYGYTF.

J is TRBJ2-7 and V is TRBV19; 10 bases agree with TRBD1. V trimming: 5 bases; J trimming: 2 bases; junction bases outside the gene matches: 9. The length of the CDR3 is 16 residues. The germline V gene encodes CDR1 LNHDA and CDR2 SQIVND (reference sequence). CDR3 coding DNA: TGTGCCAGTAGTGCCCCTTCCGGGACAGGGGCCTACGAGCAGTACTTC. It is translated as CASSAPSGTGAYEQYF.